This entry concerns a single TCR beta chain. Antigen unknown. Stated treatment: oral pan-JAK inhibitor, 5-10 mg twice daily. Extraction and reverse transcription of RNA yielded cDNA as the sequencing template. Libraries were prepared by immunoSEQ multiplex PCR; TCRdb keeps only in-frame clonotypes and omits some of them. The sample lists about 200,000 clones, roughly two fifths occurring once. V lost 4 bases and J lost 0, with 3 bases in between. This CDR3 has 13 residues. From germline, CDR1 is SNHLY and CDR2 FYNNEI. The sample comes from a study of CD8+ T cells in alopecia areata. Regarding the study as a whole: TCRs were shared less clearly across patients than in mice, possibly for HLA-related reasons.

The receptor comes from a human donor with alopecia areata. Sequencing was performed on CD4+ T cells sorted from blood, taken around week 34, from a patient treated with tofacitinib. The V call is TRBV2, the J call TRBJ2-2; no definite D call. For the CDR3, the DNA is TGTGCCAGCAGTGTTTCGAACACCGGGGAGCTGTTTTTT. This encodes CASSVSNTGELFF. The full variable domain, in which reference TRBV2 and TRBJ2-2 provide the parts outside the CDR3, is EPEVTQTPSHQVTQMGQEVILRCVPISNHLYFYWYRQILGQKVEFLVSFYNNEISEKSEIFDDQFSVERPDGSNFTLKIRSTKLEDSAMYFCASSVSNTGELFFGEGSRLTVL.